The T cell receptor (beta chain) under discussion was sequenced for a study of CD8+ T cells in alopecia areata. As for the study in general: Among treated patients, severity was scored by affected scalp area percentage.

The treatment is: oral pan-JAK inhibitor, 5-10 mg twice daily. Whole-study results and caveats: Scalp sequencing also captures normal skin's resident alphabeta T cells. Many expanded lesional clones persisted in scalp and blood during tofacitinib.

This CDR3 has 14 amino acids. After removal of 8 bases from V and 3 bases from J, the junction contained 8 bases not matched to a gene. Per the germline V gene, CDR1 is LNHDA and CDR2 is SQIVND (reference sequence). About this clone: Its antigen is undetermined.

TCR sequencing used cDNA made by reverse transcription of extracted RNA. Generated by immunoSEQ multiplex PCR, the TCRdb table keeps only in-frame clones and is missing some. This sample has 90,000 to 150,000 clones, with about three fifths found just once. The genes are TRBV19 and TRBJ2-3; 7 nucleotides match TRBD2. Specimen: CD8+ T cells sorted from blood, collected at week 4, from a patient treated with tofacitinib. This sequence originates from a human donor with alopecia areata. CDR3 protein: CASSERGGTDTQYF. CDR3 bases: TGTGCCAGTTCTGAGCGGGGTGGGACAGATACGCAGTATTTT.